Listed below are T cell receptor beta chains from one sample, sequenced in a study of shared clonotypes between healthy human individuals. The protocol was immunoSEQ multiplex PCR, while the TCRdb copy is restricted to in-frame clones and leaves out a portion. Of about 1.1 million clones detected, approximately 77% appear once; the ten largest clones hold 0.89%. The sequenced sample consisted of memory CD4+ T cells from PBMCs. These receptors were taken from a man younger than 35 in good health. Some clones in this sample may be carry-over from other donors' samples. Each CDR3 is given with its conserved first and last residue. A D gene is named only where the DNA matches it firmly. Size values are once, few and many counts, or a class for expanded clones, and some rows have none.

J: TRBJ2-2
size: NA
V: TRBV19
D: NA
DNA: TGTGCCAGTAGGAAACAGGGGAACACCGGGGAGCTGTTTTTT
CDR3: CASRKQGNTGELFF

J: TRBJ2-3
size: NA
V: TRBV7-3
D: TRBD1
DNA: TGTGCCAGCAGCCCTGACAGGGGGTCCACAGATACGCAGTATTTT
CDR3: CASSPDRGSTDTQYF

J: TRBJ2-6
size: NA
V: TRBV30
D: TRBD1
DNA: TGTGCCTGGAGTGTGACAGGGGTGGACAACGTCCTGACTTTC
CDR3: CAWSVTGVDNVLTF

J: TRBJ1-5
size: NA
V: TRBV28
D: NA
DNA: TGTGCCAGCAGTCTAGAGGCTTTTATGGGGGATAGCAATCAGCCCCAGCATTTT
CDR3: CASSLEAFMGDSNQPQHF

J: TRBJ2-1
size: once
V: TRBV7-9
D: NA
DNA: TGTGCCAGCAGCTTATTTGAACTGCGACGCACAAATGAGCAGTTCTTC
CDR3: CASSLFELRRTNEQFF

J: TRBJ1-5
size: NA
V: TRBV7-2
D: TRBD1
DNA: TGTGCCAGCAGCTTAGAGACAGGGGGAAATCAGCCCCAGCATTTT
CDR3: CASSLETGGNQPQHF

J: TRBJ1-1
size: NA
V: TRBV30
D: NA
DNA: TGTGCCTGGACGGACGGAGCCCCTGAAGCTTTCTTT
CDR3: CAWTDGAPEAFF

J: TRBJ2-7
size: NA
V: TRBV7-3
D: NA
DNA: TGTGCCAGCAGCTTAAACGGCGGGCCCACCTACGAGCAGTACTTC
CDR3: CASSLNGGPTYEQYF

J: TRBJ1-1
size: NA
V: TRBV10-3
D: NA
DNA: TGTGCCACGGGGGTCGGGGGCCAGCAGAACACTGAAGCTTTCTTT
CDR3: CATGVGGQQNTEAFF

J: TRBJ1-1
size: NA
V: TRBV28
D: NA
DNA: TGTGCCAGCAGTTTCGGAGGGATACCTGAAGCTTTCTTT
CDR3: CASSFGGIPEAFF

J: TRBJ1-1
size: NA
V: TRBV30
D: NA
DNA: TGTGCCTGGAGTGTGATTCACGCTGAAGCTTTCTTT
CDR3: CAWSVIHAEAFF

J: TRBJ1-2
size: few
V: TRBV11-1
D: TRBD1
DNA: TGTGCCAGCAGCCAGGGGGGTTATGGCTACACCTTC
CDR3: CASSQGGYGYTF

J: TRBJ1-5
size: NA
V: TRBV7-8
D: TRBD1
DNA: TGTGCCAGCAGCTTAGACCCGGGACAGGTCCCGGGTCAGCCCCAGCATTTT
CDR3: CASSLDPGQVPGQPQHF

J: TRBJ1-5
size: NA
V: TRBV30
D: TRBD1
DNA: TGTGCCTGGAGTAACAGGGGACAGGGCAATCAGCCCCAGCATTTT
CDR3: CAWSNRGQGNQPQHF

J: TRBJ2-2
size: once
V: TRBV28
D: NA
DNA: TGTGCCAGCAGTCAGTACAGGGCGAACACCGGGGAGCTGTTTTTT
CDR3: CASSQYRANTGELFF

J: TRBJ1-2
size: few
V: TRBV7-9
D: NA
DNA: TGTGCCAGCAGCTTAGGCGGCGCAGGGGCCTTC
CDR3: CASSLGGAGAF

J: TRBJ2-3
size: NA
V: TRBV30
D: TRBD2
DNA: TGTGCCTGGAGTGCTATCTCTAGCGGGAGGGCCGTAGGAACAGATACGCAGTATTTT
CDR3: CAWSAISSGRAVGTDTQYF

J: TRBJ2-1
size: NA
V: TRBV7-9
D: NA
DNA: TGTGCCAGCAGCTCAAGCGTGGGCAGGGGCTATAGCAATGAGCAGTTCTTC
CDR3: CASSSSVGRGYSNEQFF

J: TRBJ2-3
size: many
V: TRBV29-1
D: NA
DNA: TGCAGCGCCCGACCGGGTGACACGCAGTATTTT
CDR3: CSARPGDTQYF

J: TRBJ2-1
size: NA
V: TRBV6-6
D: TRBD2
DNA: TGTGCCAGCAGTTACCCAGGGACTAGCGAAGAGCAGTTCTTC
CDR3: CASSYPGTSEEQFF

J: TRBJ2-5
size: few
V: TRBV4-2
D: TRBD2
DNA: TGTGCCAGCAGCCAAGTCCGTTCGCGAGCGGGAGTAGAAGAGACCCAGTACTTC
CDR3: CASSQVRSRAGVEETQYF

J: TRBJ2-1
size: NA
V: TRBV5-4
D: NA
DNA: TGTGCCAGCAGCTTGGATAGCACAACAAACAATGAGCAGTTCTTC
CDR3: CASSLDSTTNNEQFF

J: TRBJ2-3
size: NA
V: TRBV6-6
D: NA
DNA: TGTGCCAGCAGTCCAGGGTCCGGCACAGATACGCAGTATTTT
CDR3: CASSPGSGTDTQYF

J: TRBJ2-3
size: NA
V: TRBV6-1
D: TRBD2
DNA: TGTGCCAGCAGTGAGCAGCGGGGAGTCACAGATACGCAGTATTTT
CDR3: CASSEQRGVTDTQYF

J: TRBJ1-1
size: NA
V: TRBV29-1
D: TRBD1
DNA: TGCAGCGTGACGAGGGGGCTTACGAACACTGAAGCTTTCTTT
CDR3: CSVTRGLTNTEAFF

J: TRBJ2-1
size: NA
V: TRBV27
D: TRBD2
DNA: TGTGCCAGCTCGGGACTAGCAGTTTTGGATGAGCAGTTCTTC
CDR3: CASSGLAVLDEQFF

J: TRBJ2-2
size: once
V: TRBV19
D: NA
DNA: TGTGCCAGCCACCCGAGCGGCAGGGGAATCCCCGGGGAGCTGTTTTTT
CDR3: CASHPSGRGIPGELFF

J: TRBJ1-2
size: NA
V: TRBV7-8
D: TRBD1
DNA: TGTGCCAGCAGCCGCACCCAGACAGGGCTCAGCCGGAACTATGGCTACACCTTC
CDR3: CASSRTQTGLSRNYGYTF

J: TRBJ2-7
size: NA
V: TRBV28
D: TRBD1
DNA: TGTGCCAGCAGCGGCCCGGGACAGGGGGATGACGAGCAGTACTTC
CDR3: CASSGPGQGDDEQYF

J: TRBJ2-7
size: NA
V: TRBV29-1
D: TRBD1
DNA: TGCAGCGTCGAGTCCGGGACAGGGATCTACGAGCAGTACTTC
CDR3: CSVESGTGIYEQYF

J: TRBJ2-1
size: NA
V: TRBV7-8
D: NA
DNA: TGTGCCAGCAGCACAGACGGGCCTAAGCAGTTCTTC
CDR3: CASSTDGPKQFF

J: TRBJ2-2
size: NA
V: TRBV28
D: TRBD1
DNA: TGTGCCAGCAGTGTACAGGGGGCGCCGACCGGGGAGCTGTTTTTT
CDR3: CASSVQGAPTGELFF

J: TRBJ2-1
size: NA
V: TRBV4-3
D: NA
DNA: TGCGCCAGCAGCCGGCTCGGGGATGAGCAGTTCTTC
CDR3: CASSRLGDEQFF

J: TRBJ1-5
size: NA
V: TRBV7-8
D: NA
DNA: TGTGCCAGCAGCTTAGCGCTGGGGGGCAATCAGCCCCAGCATTTT
CDR3: CASSLALGGNQPQHF

J: TRBJ2-1
size: NA
V: TRBV11-1
D: TRBD1
DNA: TGTGCCAGCAGCTCGGACAGGTTAAACTACAATGAGCAGTTCTTC
CDR3: CASSSDRLNYNEQFF

J: TRBJ2-1
size: NA
V: TRBV5-4
D: NA
DNA: TGTGCCAGCAGCTTCTCTCGAGCGGCCTACAATGAGCAGTTCTTC
CDR3: CASSFSRAAYNEQFF

J: TRBJ2-5
size: few
V: TRBV9
D: NA
DNA: TGTGCCAGCAGCGTAGCAGGGAGCGCTCCAGAGACCCAGTACTTC
CDR3: CASSVAGSAPETQYF

J: TRBJ1-2
size: few
V: TRBV5-1
D: NA
DNA: TGCGCCAGCAGCTCGGGCTATATGGGTGACTACACCTTC
CDR3: CASSSGYMGDYTF

J: TRBJ2-7
size: NA
V: TRBV6-1
D: NA
DNA: TGTGCCAGCAGCGAACTTCTGACAGTCTACGAGCAGTACTTC
CDR3: CASSELLTVYEQYF

J: TRBJ2-7
size: once
V: TRBV9
D: NA
DNA: TGTGCCAGCAGCGTAGATAGCGGAACCTACGAGCAGTACTTC
CDR3: CASSVDSGTYEQYF

J: TRBJ2-2
size: NA
V: TRBV7-6
D: TRBD1
DNA: TGTGCCAGCAGCTTTCAGGGGGCCCCGGATACCGGGGAGCTGTTTTTT
CDR3: CASSFQGAPDTGELFF

J: TRBJ2-1
size: NA
V: TRBV7-9
D: NA
DNA: TGTGCCAGCAGCTTCCCTTCTGTCCGCGGGGAGCAGTTCTTC
CDR3: CASSFPSVRGEQFF

J: TRBJ2-7
size: NA
V: TRBV2
D: TRBD1
DNA: TGTGCCAGCGGAATACAGGGGGCGGGAGAGCAGTACTTC
CDR3: CASGIQGAGEQYF

J: TRBJ2-7
size: NA
V: TRBV18
D: NA
DNA: TGTGCCAGCTCACCACCAGGTGGAGGGAGAGGGGGCGAGCAGTACTTC
CDR3: CASSPPGGGRGGEQYF

J: TRBJ2-7
size: NA
V: TRBV7-9
D: TRBD1
DNA: TGTGCCAGCAGCTTAGCCCGACAGGGACGATCCTACGAGCAGTACTTC
CDR3: CASSLARQGRSYEQYF

J: TRBJ2-1
size: NA
V: TRBV7-8
D: NA
DNA: TGTGCCAGCAGCACCGGGACCTCCGCCTACAATGAGCAGTTCTTC
CDR3: CASSTGTSAYNEQFF

J: TRBJ2-3
size: NA
V: TRBV4-1
D: TRBD1
DNA: TGCGCCAGCAGCCAAGATCATCGTGCGGGACAGGGAGGGGATACGCAGTATTTT
CDR3: CASSQDHRAGQGGDTQYF

J: TRBJ1-2
size: NA
V: TRBV4-2
D: NA
DNA: TGTGCCAGCACCCGGGGGGACGGTGGATATGGCTACACCTTC
CDR3: CASTRGDGGYGYTF

J: TRBJ2-3
size: NA
V: TRBV25-1
D: NA
DNA: TGTGCCAGCAGTGCACAGAGCACAGATACGCAGTATTTT
CDR3: CASSAQSTDTQYF

J: TRBJ2-3
size: NA
V: TRBV9
D: NA
DNA: TGTGCCAGCAGCGTCGAGCCGGGTGATACGCAGTATTTT
CDR3: CASSVEPGDTQYF

J: TRBJ1-5
size: NA
V: TRBV28
D: NA
DNA: TGTGCCAGCAGTTTCACCTCAACGGGGATGAGCAATCAGCCCCAGCATTTT
CDR3: CASSFTSTGMSNQPQHF

J: TRBJ2-3
size: NA
V: TRBV7-9
D: NA
DNA: TGTGCCAGCAGCCCCCAGGGGCGCAGGACCACAGATACGCAGTATTTT
CDR3: CASSPQGRRTTDTQYF

J: TRBJ1-2
size: NA
V: TRBV28
D: NA
DNA: TGTGCCAGCAGTTTAGGACCGGGCTATGGCTACACCTTC
CDR3: CASSLGPGYGYTF

J: TRBJ2-7
size: NA
V: TRBV2
D: TRBD1
DNA: TGTGCCAGCAGTGAACCGATTTTGGGACAGGGAAGCTACGAGCAGTACTTC
CDR3: CASSEPILGQGSYEQYF